This T cell receptor (beta chain) derives from a study of a mutant IDH1 vaccine in newly diagnosed glioma. Across the whole study: Before enrollment, patients got radiotherapy alone, temozolomide alone, or mostly the combination.

Findings and limits, study-wide: Detectable vaccine-induced immune responses arose in around 93% of patients.

This CDR3 has 15 residues. With 0 bases clipped from V and 7 bases from J, the junction kept 8 bases outside the gene matches. Germline lookup yields CDR1 SGHRS and CDR2 YFSETQ. TCRdb keeps only in-frame clones here, not all; method: immunoSEQ multiplex PCR. The sample comprises tens of thousands of clones, more than 70% of which are singletons, and approximately 4.5% rests with the top ten. On this clone: What it recognizes is unknown.

Time point: baseline, week 1 (first vaccination visit). Treatment denoted: pre-vaccination baseline after standard-of-care therapy. Donor diagnoses consisted of new WHO grade 3 or 4 IDH1-mutant, ATRX-lost astrocytomas. This clonotype was obtained from a woman between 18 and 30 years old with glioma. Some clones in this sample may be carry-over from other donors' samples. Here the sequenced sample was peripheral blood mononuclear cells (PBMCs), taken from a glioma patient treated with radiotherapy, temozolomide or both. The chain has TRBV5-1 and TRBJ2-5; 8 bases match TRBD1. The CDR3 sequence: CASSLGDRRAWTQYF. CDR3 bases: TGCGCCAGCAGCTTGGGGGACAGGAGGGCTTGGACCCAGTACTTC. Based on the CDR3 plus reference TRBV5-1 and TRBJ2-5, the full variable domain is KAGVTQTPRYLIKTRGQQVTLSCSPISGHRSVSWYQQTPGQGLQFLFEYFSETQRNKGNFPGRFSGRQFSNSRSEMNVSTLELGDSALYLCASSLGDRRAWTQYFGPGTRLLVL.